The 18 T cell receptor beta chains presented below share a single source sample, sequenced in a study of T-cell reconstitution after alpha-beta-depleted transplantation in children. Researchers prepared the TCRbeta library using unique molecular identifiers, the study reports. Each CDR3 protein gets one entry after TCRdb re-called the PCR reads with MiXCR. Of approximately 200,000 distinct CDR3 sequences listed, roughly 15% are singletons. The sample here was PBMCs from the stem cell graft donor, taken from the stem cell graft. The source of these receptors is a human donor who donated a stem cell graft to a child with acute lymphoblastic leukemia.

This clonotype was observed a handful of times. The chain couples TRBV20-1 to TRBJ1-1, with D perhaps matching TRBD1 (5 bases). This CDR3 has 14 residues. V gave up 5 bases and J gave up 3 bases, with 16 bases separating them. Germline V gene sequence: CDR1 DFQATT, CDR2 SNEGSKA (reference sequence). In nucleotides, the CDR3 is TGCAGTGCTCCTCGGCCGGGGGGGGACACTGAAGCTTTCTTT. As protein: CSAPRPGGDTEAFF.

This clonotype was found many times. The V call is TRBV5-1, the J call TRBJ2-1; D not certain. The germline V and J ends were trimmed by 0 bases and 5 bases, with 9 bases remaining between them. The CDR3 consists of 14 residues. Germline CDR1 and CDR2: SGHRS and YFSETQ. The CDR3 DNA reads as TGCGCCAGCAGCTTGGGAATATCCCACAATGAGCAGTTCTTC. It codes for CASSLGISHNEQFF.

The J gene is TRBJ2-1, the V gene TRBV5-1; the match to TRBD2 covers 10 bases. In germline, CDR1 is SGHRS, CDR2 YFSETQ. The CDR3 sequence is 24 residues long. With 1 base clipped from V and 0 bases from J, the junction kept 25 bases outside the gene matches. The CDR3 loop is CASSLTFGRGLRTSGASSYNEQFF. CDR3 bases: TGCGCCAGCAGCTTGACGTTCGGCAGGGGCCTTAGGACTAGCGGTGCGAGCTCCTACAATGAGCAGTTCTTC.

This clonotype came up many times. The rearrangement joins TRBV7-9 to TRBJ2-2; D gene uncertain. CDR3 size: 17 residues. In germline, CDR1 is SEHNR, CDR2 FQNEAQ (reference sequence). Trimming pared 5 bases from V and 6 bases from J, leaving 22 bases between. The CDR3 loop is CASSRPDSQRRAGELFF. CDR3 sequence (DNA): TGTGCCAGCAGCCGCCCAGACTCGCAACGACGTGCCGGGGAGCTGTTTTTT.

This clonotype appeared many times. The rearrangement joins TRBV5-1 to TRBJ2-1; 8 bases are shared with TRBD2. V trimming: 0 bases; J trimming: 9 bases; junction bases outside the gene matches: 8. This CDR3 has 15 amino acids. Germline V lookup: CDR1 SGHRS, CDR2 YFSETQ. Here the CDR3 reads CASSLVSGGQSEQFF. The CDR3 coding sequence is TGCGCCAGCAGCTTGGTGTCGGGAGGGCAAAGTGAGCAGTTCTTC.

The CDR3 nucleotides are TGTGCCAGCAGCCCACGGGACTACTCAAATGAGCAGTTCTTC. Encoded protein: CASSPRDYSNEQFF. The chain has TRBV5-4 and TRBJ2-1; 7 positions match TRBD2. The CDR3 is 14 amino acids. Looked up from germline, CDR1 is SGHNT and CDR2 is YYREEE (reference sequence). V lost 4 bases, J lost 7 bases, and 8 bases stayed unmatched.

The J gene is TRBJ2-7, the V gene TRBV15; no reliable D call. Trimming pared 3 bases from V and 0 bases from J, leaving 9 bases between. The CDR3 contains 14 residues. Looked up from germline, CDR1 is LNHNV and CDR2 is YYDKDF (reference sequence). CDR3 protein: CATSRRRSSYEQYF. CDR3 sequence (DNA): TGTGCCACCAGCAGGCGACGGAGCTCCTACGAGCAGTACTTC.

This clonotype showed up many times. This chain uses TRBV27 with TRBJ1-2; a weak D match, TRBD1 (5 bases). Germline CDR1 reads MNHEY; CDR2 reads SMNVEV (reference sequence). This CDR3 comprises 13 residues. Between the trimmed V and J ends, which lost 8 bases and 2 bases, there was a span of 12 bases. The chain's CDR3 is CASWDRYNYGYTF. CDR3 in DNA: TGTGCCAGCTGGGACCGATACAACTATGGCTACACCTTC.

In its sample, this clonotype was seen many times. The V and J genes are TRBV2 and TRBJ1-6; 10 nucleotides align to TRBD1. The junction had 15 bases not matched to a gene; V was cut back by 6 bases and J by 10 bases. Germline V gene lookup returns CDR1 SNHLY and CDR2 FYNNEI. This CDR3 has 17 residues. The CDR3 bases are TGTGCCAGCAGCCGCGGACAGGGGGACAGAGTTGGGTCACCCCTCCACTTT. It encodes CASSRGQGDRVGSPLHF.

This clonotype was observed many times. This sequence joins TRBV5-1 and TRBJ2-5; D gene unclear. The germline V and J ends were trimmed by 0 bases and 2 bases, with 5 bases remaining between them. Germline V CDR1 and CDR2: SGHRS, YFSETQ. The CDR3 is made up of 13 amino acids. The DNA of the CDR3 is TGCGCCAGCAGCTTGGAACCACAAGAGACCCAGTACTTC. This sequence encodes CASSLEPQETQYF.

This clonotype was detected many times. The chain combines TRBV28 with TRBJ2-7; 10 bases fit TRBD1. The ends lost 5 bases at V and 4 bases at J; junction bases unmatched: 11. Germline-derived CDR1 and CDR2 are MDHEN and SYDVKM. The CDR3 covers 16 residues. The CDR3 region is CASSPRGTGARYEQYF. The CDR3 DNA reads TGTGCCAGCAGTCCGAGGGGGACAGGGGCGCGGTACGAGCAGTACTTC.

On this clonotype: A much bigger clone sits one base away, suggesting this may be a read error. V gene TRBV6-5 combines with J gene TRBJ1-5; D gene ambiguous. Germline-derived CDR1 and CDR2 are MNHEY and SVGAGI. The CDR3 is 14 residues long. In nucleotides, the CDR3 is TGTGCCAGCAGTTACTCCGGGAGCAATGAGCCCCAGCATTTT. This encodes CASSYSGSNEPQHF.

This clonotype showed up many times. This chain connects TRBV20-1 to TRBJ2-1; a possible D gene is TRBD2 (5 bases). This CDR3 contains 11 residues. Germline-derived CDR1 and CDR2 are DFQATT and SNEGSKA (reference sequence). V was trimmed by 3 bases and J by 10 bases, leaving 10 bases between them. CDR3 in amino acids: CSARERREQFF. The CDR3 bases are TGCAGTGCTAGGGAGCGGAGGGAGCAGTTCTTC.

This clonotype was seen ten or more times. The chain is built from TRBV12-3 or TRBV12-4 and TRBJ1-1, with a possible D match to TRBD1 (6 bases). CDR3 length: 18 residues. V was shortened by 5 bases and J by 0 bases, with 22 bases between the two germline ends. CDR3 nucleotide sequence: TGTGCCAGCAGTCCCCCAACCAGGGGCCTTGTACTGAACACTGAAGCTTTCTTT. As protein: CASSPPTRGLVLNTEAFF.

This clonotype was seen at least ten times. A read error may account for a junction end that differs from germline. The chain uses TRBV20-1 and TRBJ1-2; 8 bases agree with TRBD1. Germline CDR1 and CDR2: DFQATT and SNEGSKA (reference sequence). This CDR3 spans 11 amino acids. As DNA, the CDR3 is TGCAGTGCTTTGTTCGGACAGGGCGACCTCTTC. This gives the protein CSALFGQGDLF.

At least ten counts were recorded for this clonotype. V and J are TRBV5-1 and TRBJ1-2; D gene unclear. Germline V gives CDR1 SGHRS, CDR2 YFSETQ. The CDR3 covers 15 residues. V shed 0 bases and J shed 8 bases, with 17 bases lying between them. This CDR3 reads CASSLVPQEPDGYTF. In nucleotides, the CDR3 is TGCGCCAGCAGCTTGGTCCCTCAGGAGCCGGACGGCTACACCTTC.

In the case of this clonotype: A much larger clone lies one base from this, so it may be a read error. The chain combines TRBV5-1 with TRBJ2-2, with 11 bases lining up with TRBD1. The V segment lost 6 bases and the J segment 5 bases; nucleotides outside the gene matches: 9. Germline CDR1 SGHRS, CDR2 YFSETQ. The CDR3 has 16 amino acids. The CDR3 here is CASIFGTGGKTGELFF. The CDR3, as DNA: TGCGCCAGCATCTTCGGGACAGGGGGAAAAACCGGGGAGCTGTTTTTT.

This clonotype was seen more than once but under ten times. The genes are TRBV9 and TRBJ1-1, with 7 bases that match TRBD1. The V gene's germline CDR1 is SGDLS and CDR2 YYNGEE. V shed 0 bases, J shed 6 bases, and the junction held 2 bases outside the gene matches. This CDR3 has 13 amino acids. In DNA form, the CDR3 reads TGTGCCAGCAGCGTAGACAGGGGTCCTGAAGCTTTCTTT. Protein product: CASSVDRGPEAFF.